This passage covers 32 T cell receptor beta chains from one sample sequenced in a study of OX40 agonist ivuxolimab in advanced cancers. TCRdb's copy holds only in-frame clones and misses some; the assay was immunoSEQ multiplex PCR. The data show some 38,000 clones, about 89% seen once. Sequences were derived from CD4+ or CD8+ T cells sorted from blood, sampled in a trial of the OX40 agonist ivuxolimab. All receptors come from an adult with an advanced solid tumor such as melanoma, head and neck, liver or kidney cancer.

The chain joins TRBV7-3 to TRBJ2-4; D possibly corresponds to TRBD2 (6 bases). Germline V gives CDR1 SGHTA, CDR2 FQGTGA. The V and J ends lost 1 base and 5 bases respectively, with 21 bases between them. CDR3 length equals 18 residues. CDR3 coding DNA: TGTGCCAGCAGCTTAAGAGGGCCTACGTGGGGGGTTCAAAACATTCAGTACTTC. It codes for CASSLRGPTWGVQNIQYF.

Comment on this clone: No conserved phenylalanine or tryptophan is present at the end of the CDR3, so a read error is the likely explanation. This chain uses TRBV18 with TRBJ1-6; the D is unclear. There are 15 residues in the CDR3. V was trimmed by 3 bases and J by 9 bases, leaving 15 bases between them. Germline-derived CDR1 and CDR2 are KGHSH and LQKENI. The chain's CDR3 is CASSPSASWGSPLHL. Written as DNA, the CDR3 is TGTGCCAGCTCACCTTCGGCCTCCTGGGGTTCACCCCTCCACCTT.

This chain uses TRBV15 with TRBJ2-3, with unresolved D. CDR1 LNHNV and CDR2 YYDKDF come from the germline V gene (reference sequence). The V end lost 0 bases, the J end lost 2 bases, and 9 bases lay between the germline ends. The CDR3 extends over 15 amino acids. CDR3: CATSRDTSATDTQYF. The CDR3 bases are TGTGCCACCAGCAGAGACACCTCGGCCACAGATACGCAGTATTTT.

This chain joins TRBV5-6 and TRBJ1-2; D unclear. Trimming removed 4 bases from V and 8 bases from J, with 15 bases in between. Germline CDR1 SGHDT, CDR2 YYEEEE. The CDR3 spans 13 residues. CDR3 sequence (DNA): TGTGCCAGCAGCCAACCCTGGGGAGGAGGCTACACCTTC. The encoded protein is CASSQPWGGGYTF.

Here the CDR3 DNA reads TGCAGCGTTGGGACAGGGAAAAGTGGAAACACCATATATTTT. This codes for CSVGTGKSGNTIYF. The chain is built from TRBV29-1 and TRBJ1-3; 8 bases fit TRBD1. The trim removed 4 bases at V and 3 bases at J, leaving 5 bases unmatched. CDR3 length: 14 amino acids. The germline gives CDR1 SQVTM, CDR2 ANQGSEA.

The rearrangement joins TRBV7-2 to TRBJ1-1; TRBD1 is a possible D gene (5 bases). The germline CDR1 and CDR2 sequences are SGHTA and FQGNSA. Trimming took 3 bases from V and 3 from J, leaving 8 bases between them. The CDR3 runs 13 residues. The CDR3 spells CASSLSRDTEAFF. The CDR3 DNA is TGTGCCAGCAGCTTGAGCAGGGACACTGAAGCTTTCTTT.

The rearrangement uses TRBV13 and TRBJ2-5; D remains ambiguous. With 2 bases removed from V and 11 bases from J, the gap between germline ends came to 12 bases. In germline, CDR1 is PRHDT, CDR2 FYEKMQ (reference sequence). The CDR3 spans 12 residues. The CDR3 spells CASSLTTPEQYF. The CDR3 region has the DNA TGTGCCAGCAGCTTAACAACTCCGGAGCAGTACTTC.

The chain combines TRBV6-6 with TRBJ1-5; D gene unclear. The germline V and J ends were trimmed by 4 bases and 2 bases, with 15 bases remaining between them. The CDR3 runs 16 residues. The germline CDR1 and CDR2 sequences are MNHNY and SVGAGI (reference sequence). The CDR3 sequence is CASSSRGLGGNQPQHF. The CDR3 DNA reads as TGTGCCAGCAGTTCACGAGGACTGGGCGGCAATCAGCCCCAGCATTTT.

The chain recombines TRBV10-3 with TRBJ1-1, with a tentative D call TRBD1 (6 bases). CDR1 is ENHRY and CDR2 is SYGVKD in the germline V gene. Trimming took 4 bases from V and 0 from J, leaving 12 bases between them. The CDR3 totals 15 residues. The CDR3 sequence is CAISGGRGMNTEAFF. The CDR3 nucleotides read TGTGCCATCAGTGGGGGCAGGGGTATGAACACTGAAGCTTTCTTT.

This sequence joins TRBV5-1 and TRBJ2-2; a weak D match, TRBD2 (5 bases). The CDR3 has 15 residues. The germline V gene has CDR1 SGHRS and CDR2 YFSETQ. V gave up 0 bases and J gave up 8 bases, with 14 bases separating them. CDR3 DNA sequence: TGCGCCAGCAGCTTGGCCTCACGGACGGGAGGGGAGCTGTTTTTT. Translated, it gives CASSLASRTGGELFF. Based on the CDR3 plus reference TRBV5-1 and TRBJ2-2, the full variable domain is KAGVTQTPRYLIKTRGQQVTLSCSPISGHRSVSWYQQTPGQGLQFLFEYFSETQRNKGNFPGRFSGRQFSNSRSEMNVSTLELGDSALYLCASSLASRTGGELFFGEGSRLTVL.

The chain is built from TRBV2 and TRBJ2-2; unclear D gene. Germline CDR1 reads SNHLY; CDR2 reads FYNNEI. Trimming took off 3 bases at V and 4 bases at J, with 6 bases between the two ends. The CDR3 is 13 amino acids. CDR3 in DNA: TGTGCCAGCAGTGAGCTTGGCACCGGGGAGCTGTTTTTT. Translation gives CASSELGTGELFF.

The chain carries TRBV4-2 and TRBJ2-1, with D possibly TRBD2 on 6 matching bases. CDR1 is LGHNA, CDR2 YNFKEQ, per germline. Trimming removed 0 bases from V and 8 bases from J, with 14 bases in between. The CDR3 is 15 residues long. This chain's CDR3 is CASSQDSGDDDEQFF. CDR3 DNA: TGTGCCAGCAGCCAAGATTCGGGGGATGACGATGAGCAGTTCTTC.

The V gene is TRBV5-4, the J gene TRBJ2-5; D may match TRBD1 or TRBD2 (5 bases each). This CDR3 is built from 15 residues. Between the trimmed V and J ends, which lost 3 bases and 3 bases, there was a span of 15 bases. Per germline, CDR1 SGHNT and CDR2 YYREEE (reference sequence). The CDR3 spells CASSWDPSPKETQYF. For the CDR3, the DNA is TGTGCCAGCAGCTGGGACCCTAGCCCCAAAGAGACCCAGTACTTC.

The chain combines TRBV7-9 with TRBJ1-6, with 7 bases aligning to TRBD1. Germline-derived CDR1 and CDR2 are SEHNR and FQNEAQ (reference sequence). V shed 4 bases, J shed 7 bases, and the junction held 7 bases outside the gene matches. The CDR3 has 15 amino acids. The DNA of the CDR3 is TGTGCCAGCAGCTCGCTGCGACAGGGCAATTCACCCCTCCACTTT. It encodes CASSSLRQGNSPLHF.

The chain links TRBV5-1 to TRBJ2-6; D could derive from TRBD1 or TRBD2 (5 bases each). Germline V gene sequence: CDR1 SGHRS, CDR2 YFSETQ. This CDR3 region has 15 residues. The ends were cut back, 0 bases at V and 2 bases at J, with 6 bases in the middle. Here the CDR3 DNA reads TGCGCCAGCAGCTTGGGAGGGGCTGGGGCCAACGTCCTGACTTTC. Translation gives CASSLGGAGANVLTF.

This clone was detected once. The chain carries TRBV11-3 and TRBJ2-7, with D tentatively TRBD1 (6 bases). This CDR3 is 13 amino acids long. V lost 3 bases, J lost 5 bases, and 11 bases lay in between. Germline values: CDR1 SGHNT, CDR2 YENEEA. CDR3 loop: CASSFGKGDEQYF. The CDR3 DNA follows: TGTGCCAGCAGCTTTGGGAAGGGGGACGAGCAGTACTTC.

V and J are TRBV29-1 and TRBJ2-7; a weak D match, TRBD2 (5 bases). Trimming removed 7 bases from V and 3 bases from J, with 13 bases in between. Per germline, CDR1 SQVTM and CDR2 ANQGSEA. This CDR3 region has 12 residues. This CDR3 reads CSALWENYEQYF. CDR3 sequence (DNA): TGCAGCGCCCTCTGGGAGAACTACGAGCAGTACTTC.

The chain combines TRBV9 with TRBJ1-2; the D gene is possibly TRBD1 (5 bases). Germline CDR1 is SGDLS and CDR2 is YYNGEE. CDR3 length equals 15 residues. Trimming removed 3 bases at V and 8 bases at J, with 20 bases between. The DNA of the CDR3 is TGTGCCAGCAGCGCCTCCACCGGGACCGAGGGCGGCTACACCTTC. Translation: CASSASTGTEGGYTF.

V usage is TRBV20-1 and J usage is TRBJ1-2; 7 nucleotides match TRBD1. The CDR3 contains 11 residues. The trim removed 2 bases at V and 8 bases at J, leaving 2 bases unmatched. The germline V gene encodes CDR1 DFQATT and CDR2 SNEGSKA (reference sequence). The CDR3 nucleotides read TGCAGTGCTAGACAGGGGGAGGGCTACACCTTC. It codes for CSARQGEGYTF.

This chain uses TRBV7-9 with TRBJ1-5; D ambiguous. The length of the CDR3 is 14 residues. V was cut by 5 bases and J by 4 bases, with 12 bases left in between. Germline values: CDR1 SEHNR, CDR2 FQNEAQ (reference sequence). This CDR3 reads CASSPGRVNQPQHF. CDR3 sequence (DNA): TGTGCCAGCAGCCCCGGGAGGGTAAATCAGCCCCAGCATTTT.

The J gene is TRBJ1-4, the V gene TRBV27; D is ambiguous. Trimming stripped 1 base from V and 6 bases from J, with 6 bases between. Per germline, CDR1 MNHEY and CDR2 SMNVEV (reference sequence). The CDR3 is 13 amino acids. The CDR3 protein is CASSLWPDEKLFF. Here the CDR3 DNA reads TGTGCCAGCAGTTTATGGCCAGATGAAAAACTGTTTTTT.

The chain joins TRBV5-5 to TRBJ1-1, with TRBD1 identical over 9 bases. This CDR3 is 17 amino acids long. The germline V gene encodes CDR1 SGHKS and CDR2 YYEKEE (reference sequence). Trimming took 1 base from V and 4 from J; bases not matched to a gene: 11. The chain's CDR3 is CASSLLGTGTLGTEAFF. The CDR3 nucleotides are TGTGCCAGCAGCTTGCTTGGGACAGGGACGTTGGGCACTGAAGCTTTCTTT. The whole variable domain, remainder taken from reference TRBV5-5 and TRBJ1-1, is DAGVTQSPTHLIKTRGQQVTLRCSPISGHKSVSWYQQVLGQGPQFIFQYYEKEERGRGNFPDRFSARQFPNYSSELNVNALLLGDSALYLCASSLLGTGTLGTEAFFGQGTRLTVV.

The chain recombines TRBV5-6 with TRBJ2-3; no definite D call. With 6 bases removed from V and 6 bases from J, the gap between germline ends came to 14 bases. The CDR3 spans 13 residues. Germline loops: CDR1 SGHDT, CDR2 YYEEEE. CDR3 region: CASKVSGRDTQYF. CDR3 bases: TGTGCCAGCAAGGTATCGGGCAGGGATACGCAGTATTTT.

V usage is TRBV10-3 and J usage is TRBJ1-5; the D is unclear. CDR1 and CDR2 from the germline V gene are ENHRY and SYGVKD. Trimming cost V 4 bases and J 3 bases, with 10 bases left between them. This CDR3 is 14 amino acids long. Here the CDR3 DNA reads TGTGCCATCAGTGCGGGATATGACAATCAGCCCCAGCATTTT. This gives the protein CAISAGYDNQPQHF.

The chain carries TRBV6-6 and TRBJ1-2; no reliable D call. V was trimmed by 6 bases and J by 5 bases, leaving 7 bases between them. The CDR3 is 11 residues long. Germline CDR1 MNHNY, CDR2 SVGAGI (reference sequence). CDR3 amino acids: CASRSAYGYTF. The CDR3 DNA is TGTGCCAGCAGGTCGGCGTATGGCTACACCTTC.

This chain connects TRBV7-6 to TRBJ1-1; the D gene is possibly TRBD1 (6 bases). There are 16 residues in the CDR3. Germline loops: CDR1 SGHVS, CDR2 FNYEAQ. The V gene lost 5 bases and the J gene lost 0 bases, with 16 bases spanning the gap. Here the CDR3 DNA reads TGTGCCAGCAGCCCCCGGGGGGCACAGATGAACACTGAAGCTTTCTTT. Translating gives CASSPRGAQMNTEAFF.

This chain links TRBV7-9 with TRBJ1-1, with D possibly TRBD1 on 5 matching bases. Per germline, CDR1 SEHNR and CDR2 FQNEAQ (reference sequence). The CDR3 totals 15 residues. V lost 7 bases to trimming and J lost 3 bases, with 18 bases between them. The CDR3 sequence is CASNIEGRVDTEAFF. The CDR3 DNA reads as TGTGCCAGCAACATAGAAGGCAGGGTAGACACTGAAGCTTTCTTT.

The chain has TRBV7-8 and TRBJ2-7; D may be TRBD1 or TRBD2 (5 bases each). Germline V CDR1 and CDR2: SGHVS, FQNEAQ. V was pared by 8 bases and J by 5 bases, with 19 bases between. This CDR3 has 14 amino acids. CDR3 sequence: CASGSGTTAHEQYF. DNA for the CDR3: TGTGCCAGCGGGTCCGGGACCACCGCCCACGAGCAGTACTTC.

J is TRBJ1-2 and V is TRBV7-3; tentative D call: TRBD1 (5 bases). This CDR3 has 13 residues. Looked up from germline, CDR1 is SGHTA and CDR2 is FQGTGA. V was clipped by 5 bases and J by 4 bases, with 11 bases between them. CDR3 protein: CASSEFDSYGYTF. The DNA of the CDR3 is TGTGCCAGCAGCGAATTCGACAGCTATGGCTACACCTTC.

J is TRBJ1-5 and V is TRBV28; no reliable D call. Germline V gives CDR1 MDHEN, CDR2 SYDVKM. There are 15 residues in the CDR3. Trimming stripped 7 bases from V and 7 bases from J, with 20 bases between. This CDR3 is CASISGPLGGQPQHF. CDR3 coding DNA: TGTGCCAGCATCTCCGGACCCCTCGGAGGGCAGCCCCAGCATTTT.

The J gene is TRBJ1-1, the V gene TRBV9, with D maybe TRBD1 (5 bases). The CDR3 loop spans 14 amino acids. Germline V gene lookup returns CDR1 SGDLS and CDR2 YYNGEE. Between the trimmed V and J ends, which lost 4 bases and 8 bases, there was a span of 18 bases. The CDR3 coding sequence is TGTGCCAGCAGCCCCCTGGGGGTAACTAAAGAAGCTTTCTTT. Translating gives CASSPLGVTKEAFF.

J is TRBJ2-3 and V is TRBV9; weak D call: TRBD2 (5 bases). The ends were cut back, 4 bases at V and 11 bases at J, with 29 bases in the middle. This CDR3 region has 17 residues. Germline CDR1 reads SGDLS; CDR2 reads YYNGEE. In DNA, the CDR3 is TGTGCCAGCAGCCAGTTACCAAGTTCCCCCTCACGGGGTTGGCAGTATTTT. Its translation: CASSQLPSSPSRGWQYF.